Listed below are T cell receptor beta chains from one sample, sequenced in a study of OX40 agonist ivuxolimab in advanced cancers. Data came from immunoSEQ multiplex PCR; TCRdb stores just in-frame clones and leaves some out. This table has fewer than 120,000 clones, around nine tenths appearing once. The sequenced sample was CD4+ or CD8+ T cells sorted from blood, obtained in a trial of the OX40 agonist ivuxolimab. These receptors were collected from an adult with an advanced solid tumor such as melanoma, head and neck, liver or kidney cancer. Both conserved end residues are part of each CDR3. The D gene is left open where the match is weak. Size is stated for part of the rows, as once, few or many counts, or as a class when the clone is expanded.

d_call j_call v_call clone_size cdr3_nt cdr3_aa
. TRBJ2-1 TRBV7-2 few TGTGCCAGCAGCTTAGGGACAGAAGGCAATGAGCAGTTCTTC CASSLGTEGNEQFF
TRBD1 TRBJ2-1 TRBV30 . TGTGCCTGGAGGAAAGGGGGCTTGAACAATGAGCAGTTCTTC CAWRKGGLNNEQFF
TRBD1 TRBJ1-1 TRBV5-1 . TGCGCCAGCAGCTTGGAGTACAGGGGATACACTGAAGCTTTCTTT CASSLEYRGYTEAFF
. TRBJ1-1 TRBV28 . TGTGCCAGCAGCCCGCAAGAGAACACTGAAGCTTTCTTT CASSPQENTEAFF
TRBD2 TRBJ2-7 TRBV29-1 . TGCAGCGTTTTGGGACTAGCGGGAGAGGACAACGAGCAGTACTTC CSVLGLAGEDNEQYF
. TRBJ1-6 TRBV6-5 . TGTGCCAGCTCTTCATTGATGCGATATAATTCACCCCTCCACTTT CASSSLMRYNSPLHF
. TRBJ1-5 TRBV7-2 . TGTGCCAGCAGCTTCCAAGCATACAATCAGCCCCAGCATTTT CASSFQAYNQPQHF
. TRBJ1-1 TRBV9 once TGTGCCAGCAGCGTAGTTGGGGGGGAGAACACTGAAGCTTTCTTT CASSVVGGENTEAFF
TRBD1 TRBJ1-5 TRBV7-2 . TGTGCCAGCAGTAGACAGGGGAATAGCAATCAGCCCCAGCATTTT CASSRQGNSNQPQHF
. TRBJ1-6 TRBV30 . TGTGCCTGGAGTAAAACTCTTTCGGGTATCGATAATTCACCCCTCCACTTT CAWSKTLSGIDNSPLHF